The 17 T cell receptor beta chains in this list originate from one sample, sequenced in a study of PD-1 blockade in mismatch repair-deficient tumors. The repertoire was sequenced with immunoSEQ multiplex PCR; TCRdb's copy has only in-frame clones and lacks some. The profile shows roughly 70,000 clones, approximately 80% of them singletons. Sample: peripheral blood, taken 2 weeks after starting pembrolizumab. Receptors originate from an adult with mismatch repair-deficient cancer.

Notes on this clone: Different DNA sequences within this sample yield the same CDR3. This rearrangement joins TRBV5-4 to TRBJ2-7, with 7 positions matching TRBD2. This CDR3 is built from 15 residues. V dropped 1 base and J dropped 0; count of bases not matched to a gene: 4. Germline loops: CDR1 SGHNT, CDR2 YYREEE (reference sequence). CDR3 bases: TGTGCCAGCAGCTTGAGGGGCGGGAGCTCCTACGAGCAGTACTTC. This translates into CASSLRGGSSYEQYF.

This clone was seen just once. The J gene is TRBJ1-1, the V gene TRBV5-6; D possibly corresponds to TRBD1 (5 bases). The CDR3 sequence is 15 residues long. With 0 bases removed from V and 4 bases from J, the gap between germline ends came to 13 bases. CDR1 SGHDT and CDR2 YYEEEE come from the germline V gene. The chain's CDR3 is CASSLAGRRVTEAFF. CDR3 DNA sequence: TGTGCCAGCAGCTTGGCAGGGAGGAGGGTCACTGAAGCTTTCTTT.

V is TRBV6-1 and J is TRBJ2-1; 10 bases map to TRBD2. There are 14 residues in the CDR3. Trimming removed 6 bases from V and 3 bases from J; junction bases left unmatched: 2. The V gene's germline CDR1 is MNHNS and CDR2 SASEGT. The CDR3 reads CASSPSGSYNEQFF. The CDR3 bases are TGTGCCAGCAGCCCTAGCGGGAGCTACAATGAGCAGTTCTTC.

This clone appeared once. V is TRBV18 and J is TRBJ1-1; 8 bases map to TRBD1. V gave up 2 bases and J gave up 0 bases; unmatched junction bases: 8. The CDR3 is made up of 17 amino acids. Germline CDR1 and CDR2: KGHSH and LQKENI. CDR3 residues: CASSPGAGGTVNTEAFF. As DNA, the CDR3 is TGTGCCAGCTCACCAGGGGCAGGGGGCACCGTGAACACTGAAGCTTTCTTT.

This clone was recorded a few times. Mismatch with germline at one junction end may stem from a read error. V usage is TRBV23-1 and J usage is TRBJ1-2, with unresolved D. TRBV23-1 is placed among ORFs of uncertain function. The CDR3 length is 11 residues. The CDR3 loop reads CASSQSGTPLF. The CDR3 nucleotides are TGCGCCAGCAGTCAATCGGGAACACCCCTCTTC.

The chain recombines TRBV7-8 with TRBJ1-1; D uncertain. The V gene's germline CDR1 is SGHVS and CDR2 FQNEAQ. The CDR3 has 15 residues. V was clipped by 2 bases and J by 1 base, with 11 bases between them. CDR3 loop: CASSLLRGENTEAFF. The CDR3 DNA sequence: TGTGCCAGCAGCTTACTCCGCGGTGAGAACACTGAAGCTTTCTTT.

The chain uses TRBV28 and TRBJ1-2, with D possibly being TRBD1 (5 bases). Germline loops: CDR1 MDHEN, CDR2 SYDVKM. The length of the CDR3 is 13 residues. The V end lost 2 bases, the J end lost 2 bases, and 6 bases lay between the germline ends. The CDR3 sequence is CASSLRQNYGYTF. As DNA, the CDR3 is TGTGCCAGCAGTTTAAGACAGAACTATGGCTACACCTTC.

The genes are TRBV7-2 and TRBJ2-2; D is unclear. The CDR3 has 14 amino acids. Per germline, CDR1 SGHTA and CDR2 FQGNSA. The V end lost 2 bases, the J end lost 6 bases, and 10 bases lay between the germline ends. The CDR3 nucleotides read TGTGCCAGCAGCTTATTAGTGTTATCCGGGGAGCTGTTTTTT. Translation: CASSLLVLSGELFF.

This sequence joins TRBV19 and TRBJ1-5; the D gene is possibly TRBD1 (5 bases). Per germline, CDR1 LNHDA and CDR2 SQIVND (reference sequence). This CDR3 is built from 14 residues. V lost 4 bases and J lost 0, with 7 bases in between. CDR3 residues: CASSTTVSNQPQHF. In DNA form, the CDR3 reads TGTGCCAGTAGTACGACAGTTAGCAATCAGCCCCAGCATTTT.

The CDR3 loop is CASSPRGSYEQYF. For the CDR3, the DNA is TGTGCCAGCAGCCCCCGGGGGTCCTACGAGCAGTACTTC. The chain joins TRBV7-9 to TRBJ2-7, with a tentative D call TRBD2 (6 bases). With 5 bases removed from V and 1 base from J, the gap between germline ends came to 9 bases. The CDR3 is made up of 13 amino acids. The germline V gene has CDR1 SEHNR and CDR2 FQNEAQ (reference sequence).

The chain joins TRBV7-3 to TRBJ1-4, with D maybe TRBD1 (5 bases). Germline V gives CDR1 SGHTA, CDR2 FQGTGA. Trimming took off 5 bases at V and 8 bases at J, with 18 bases between the two ends. CDR3 size: 15 residues. CDR3 protein: CASSLTGPPEEKLFF. The CDR3 nucleotides read TGTGCCAGCAGCCTTACAGGTCCCCCCGAGGAAAAACTGTTTTTT.

The chain recombines TRBV22-1 with TRBJ2-7. TRBV22-1 is deemed a pseudogene. The CDR3 is made up of 13 amino acids. CDR3 sequence: CPGSPRPLGEQYF. In DNA form, the CDR3 reads TGTCCTGGGAGCCCCCGGCCCCTGGGCGAGCAGTACTTC.

The chain is built from TRBV7-9 and TRBJ1-1; D unclear. V shed 5 bases and J shed 5 bases, with 3 bases lying between them. The CDR3 is 10 residues long. Germline lookup yields CDR1 SEHNR and CDR2 FQNEAQ (reference sequence). In DNA, the CDR3 is TGTGCCAGCAGCCGGACTGAAGCTTTCTTT. Amino acids: CASSRTEAFF. The variable domain in full, with the rest retrieved from reference TRBV7-9 and TRBJ1-1, is DTGVSQNPRHKITKRGQNVTFRCDPISEHNRLYWYRQTLGQGPEFLTYFQNEAQLEKSRLLSDRFSAERPKGSFSTLEIQRTEQGDSAMYLCASSRTEAFFGQGTRLTVV.

The chain couples TRBV7-3 to TRBJ2-1; the D gene is possibly TRBD2 (6 bases). Looked up from germline, CDR1 is SGHTA and CDR2 is FQGTGA. The CDR3 has 16 residues. Trimming removed 2 bases from V and 9 bases from J, with 20 bases in between. CDR3 coding DNA: TGTGCCAGCAGCTTAGCGGCCGGGGGAAGCTCCGGTGAGCAGTTCTTC. Translated, it gives CASSLAAGGSSGEQFF.

This clone was seen a handful of times. The V call is TRBV20-1, the J call TRBJ2-1; D is uncertain. V was pared by 6 bases and J by 0 bases, with 3 bases between. There are 11 residues in the CDR3. CDR1 is DFQATT, CDR2 SNEGSKA, per germline (reference sequence). In DNA, the CDR3 is TGCAGTGCCAGCTCCTACAATGAGCAGTTCTTC. Translating gives CSASSYNEQFF.

This clone has a handful of counts. The chain couples TRBV6-1 to TRBJ1-1; a weak D match, TRBD1 (5 bases). Trimming cost V 8 bases and J 0 bases, with 10 bases left between them. This CDR3 has 13 residues. In germline, CDR1 is MNHNS, CDR2 SASEGT. The CDR3, as DNA: TGTGCCAGCCCGGACAACGTGAACACTGAAGCTTTCTTT. Its protein product is CASPDNVNTEAFF.

CDR3 nucleotides: TGTGCCAGCAGCCGGGCGGTTGGCTCCTACAATGAGCAGTTCTTC. This translates into CASSRAVGSYNEQFF. The chain uses TRBV7-6 and TRBJ2-1; D not certain. CDR1 and CDR2 (germline): SGHVS, FNYEAQ. Trimming removed 5 bases at V and 0 bases at J, with 11 bases between. The CDR3 has 15 residues.